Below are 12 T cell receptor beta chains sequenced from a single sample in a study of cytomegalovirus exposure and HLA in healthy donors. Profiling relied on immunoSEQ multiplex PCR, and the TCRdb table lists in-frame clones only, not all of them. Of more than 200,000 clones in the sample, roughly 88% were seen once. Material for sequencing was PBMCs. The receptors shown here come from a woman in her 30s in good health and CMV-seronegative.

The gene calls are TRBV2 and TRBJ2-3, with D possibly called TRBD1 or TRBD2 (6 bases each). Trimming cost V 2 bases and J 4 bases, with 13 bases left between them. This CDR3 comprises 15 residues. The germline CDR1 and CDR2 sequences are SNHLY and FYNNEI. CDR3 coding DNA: TGTGCCAGCAGTGAACTAGGGGGGCTTGCAGATACGCAGTATTTT. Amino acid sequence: CASSELGGLADTQYF.

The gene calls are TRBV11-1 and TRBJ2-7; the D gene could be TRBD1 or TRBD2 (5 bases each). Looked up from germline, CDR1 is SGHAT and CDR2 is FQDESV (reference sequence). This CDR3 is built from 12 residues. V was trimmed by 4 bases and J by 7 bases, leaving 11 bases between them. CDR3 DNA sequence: TGTGCCAGCAGCTCCCGATGGGGGGAGCAGTACTTC. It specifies CASSSRWGEQYF.

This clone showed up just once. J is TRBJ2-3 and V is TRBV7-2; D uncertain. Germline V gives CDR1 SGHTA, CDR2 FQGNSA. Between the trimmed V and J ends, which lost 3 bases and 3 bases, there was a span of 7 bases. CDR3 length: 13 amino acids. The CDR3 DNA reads TGTGCCAGCAGCTTGGTGTCTACAGATACGCAGTATTTT. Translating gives CASSLVSTDTQYF.

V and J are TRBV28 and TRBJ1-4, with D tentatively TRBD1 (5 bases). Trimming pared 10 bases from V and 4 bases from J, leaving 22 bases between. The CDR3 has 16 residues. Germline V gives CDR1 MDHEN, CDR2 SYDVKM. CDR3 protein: CATYATRQFDNEKLFF. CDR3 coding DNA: TGTGCCACCTACGCGACCAGACAGTTCGATAATGAAAAACTGTTTTTT.

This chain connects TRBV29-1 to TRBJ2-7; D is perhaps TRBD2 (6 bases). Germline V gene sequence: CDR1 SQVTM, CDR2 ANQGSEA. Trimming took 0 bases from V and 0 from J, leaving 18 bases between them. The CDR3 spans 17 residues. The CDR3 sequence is CSVEDGSGRGTSYEQYF. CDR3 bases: TGCAGCGTTGAAGACGGGTCCGGGCGGGGCACCTCCTACGAGCAGTACTTC.

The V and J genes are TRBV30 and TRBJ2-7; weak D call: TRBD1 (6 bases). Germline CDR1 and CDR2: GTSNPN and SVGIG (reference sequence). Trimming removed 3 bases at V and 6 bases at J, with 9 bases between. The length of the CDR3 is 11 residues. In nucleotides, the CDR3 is TGTGCCTGGAGAACAGGGTTCGAGCAGTACTTC. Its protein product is CAWRTGFEQYF.

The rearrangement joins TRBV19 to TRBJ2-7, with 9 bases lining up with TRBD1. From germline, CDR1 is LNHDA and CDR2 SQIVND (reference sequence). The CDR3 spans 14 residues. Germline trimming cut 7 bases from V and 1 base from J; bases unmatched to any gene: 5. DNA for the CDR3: TGTGCCAGTACCTCCGGGACAGGGTCCTACGAGCAGTACTTC. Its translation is CASTSGTGSYEQYF.

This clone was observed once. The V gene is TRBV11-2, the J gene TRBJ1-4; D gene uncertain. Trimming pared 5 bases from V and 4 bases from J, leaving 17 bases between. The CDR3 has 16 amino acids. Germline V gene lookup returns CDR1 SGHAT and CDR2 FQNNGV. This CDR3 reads CASSGIGGQRNEKLFF. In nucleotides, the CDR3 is TGTGCCAGCAGCGGGATAGGAGGGCAGCGTAATGAAAAACTGTTTTTT.

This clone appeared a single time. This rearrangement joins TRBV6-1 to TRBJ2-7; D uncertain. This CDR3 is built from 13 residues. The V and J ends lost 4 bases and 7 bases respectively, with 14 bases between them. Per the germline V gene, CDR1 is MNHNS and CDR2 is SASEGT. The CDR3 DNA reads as TGTGCCAGCAGTGCGCGACCTGCTAGGGAGCAGTACTTC. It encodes CASSARPAREQYF.

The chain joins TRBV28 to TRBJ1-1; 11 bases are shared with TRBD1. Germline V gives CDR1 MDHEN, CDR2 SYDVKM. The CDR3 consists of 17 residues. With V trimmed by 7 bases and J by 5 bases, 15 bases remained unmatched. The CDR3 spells CASNPPDRGQMSTEAFF. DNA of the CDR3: TGTGCCAGCAATCCCCCGGACAGGGGGCAAATGAGTACTGAAGCTTTCTTT.

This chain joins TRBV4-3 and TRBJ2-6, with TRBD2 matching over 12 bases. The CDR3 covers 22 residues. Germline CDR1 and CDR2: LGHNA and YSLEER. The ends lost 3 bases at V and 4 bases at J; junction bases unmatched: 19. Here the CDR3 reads CASSHWPGLAGGPGTGANVLTF. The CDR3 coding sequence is TGCGCCAGCAGCCATTGGCCGGGGCTAGCGGGAGGGCCGGGGACCGGGGCCAACGTCCTGACTTTC.

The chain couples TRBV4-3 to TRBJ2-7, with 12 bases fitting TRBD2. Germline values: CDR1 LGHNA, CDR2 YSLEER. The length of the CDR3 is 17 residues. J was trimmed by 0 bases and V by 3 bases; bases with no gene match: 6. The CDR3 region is CASSQALTSGSSYEQYF. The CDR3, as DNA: TGCGCCAGCAGCCAGGCCCTGACTAGCGGGAGCTCCTACGAGCAGTACTTC.